Below are 27 T cell receptor beta chains sequenced from a single sample in a study of Ad26.COV2.S vaccination and SARS-CoV-2 variants. Treatment here: some 20 received Ad26.COV2.S at low or high dose, single or two shots; 5 received placebo; per-sample allocation not given. Sampling occurred on day 63 after the first vaccine or placebo injection. Profiled with immunoSEQ multiplex PCR; TCRdb holds only in-frame clones, not every one. This table has about 410,000 clones, 92% appearing once. Specimen: peripheral blood, collected in a trial of Ad26.COV2.S vaccine versus placebo. Receptors were obtained from a person between 18 and 65 years old who received the Ad26.COV2.S COVID-19 vaccine or a placebo.

The J gene is TRBJ2-5, the V gene TRBV6-2 or TRBV6-3, with 12 bases that match TRBD2. V gave up 5 bases and J gave up 4 bases; unmatched junction bases: 8. Germline lookup yields CDR1 MNHEY and CDR2 SVGEGT. The length of the CDR3 is 16 residues. Here the CDR3 DNA reads TGTGCCAGCAGTCTCTGGACTAGCGGGGTTGGAGAGACCCAGTACTTC. Encoded protein: CASSLWTSGVGETQYF.

This clone showed up just once. The rearrangement uses TRBV19 and TRBJ1-2; tentative D call: TRBD1 (6 bases). CDR3 size: 13 residues. Trimming pared 6 bases from V and 5 bases from J, leaving 13 bases between. Germline V lookup: CDR1 LNHDA, CDR2 SQIVND (reference sequence). CDR3 protein: CASRSRDTYGYTF. CDR3 nucleotides: TGTGCCAGTAGGTCCCGGGACACGTATGGCTACACCTTC.

The chain combines TRBV19 with TRBJ1-4, with D unclear. This CDR3 region has 13 residues. Germline V gives CDR1 LNHDA, CDR2 SQIVND (reference sequence). V gave up 5 bases and J gave up 7 bases, with 11 bases separating them. CDR3 amino acids: CASSPGWGEKLFF. The CDR3 DNA follows: TGTGCCAGTAGTCCTGGGTGGGGTGAAAAACTGTTTTTT.

The CDR3: CASSPTTNTEAFF. The DNA of the CDR3 is TGTGCCAGCTCACCAACCACGAACACTGAAGCTTTCTTT. The chain is built from TRBV18 and TRBJ1-1; D call uncertain. Looked up from germline, CDR1 is KGHSH and CDR2 is LQKENI. The V end was cut by 2 bases, the J end by 1 base, with 5 bases between. The CDR3 length is 13 residues.

This chain connects TRBV14 to TRBJ2-1; 8 bases agree with TRBD1. V shed 2 bases and J 14 bases; nucleotides not matched to a gene: 2. Looked up from germline, CDR1 is SGHDN and CDR2 is FVKESK. The CDR3 runs 11 residues. The CDR3 loop reads CASSQMTGEFF. CDR3 nucleotide sequence: TGTGCCAGCAGCCAAATGACAGGGGAGTTCTTC. The variable domain in full, completed from reference TRBV14 and TRBJ2-1, reads EAGVTQFPSHSVIEKGQTVTLRCDPISGHDNLYWYRRVMGKEIKFLLHFVKESKQDESGMPNNRFLAERTGGTYSTLKVQPAELEDSGVYFCASSQMTGEFFGPGTRLTVL.

This chain joins TRBV10-1 and TRBJ2-1, with 7 positions matching TRBD2. Germline V lookup: CDR1 WNHNN, CDR2 SYGVQD (reference sequence). V lost 3 bases to trimming and J lost 9 bases; unmatched junction nucleotides: 5. There are 13 residues in the CDR3. CDR3 DNA sequence: TGCGCCAGCAGTGAAACTAGCGAAAGTGAGCAGTTCTTC. As protein: CASSETSESEQFF.

The chain is built from TRBV5-4 and TRBJ2-7, with no clear D. Trimming cost V 4 bases and J 5 bases, with 13 bases left between them. CDR1 and CDR2 (germline): SGHNT, YYREEE (reference sequence). The CDR3 sequence is 13 residues long. The CDR3, as DNA: TGTGCCAGCAGCACAGCCTTCGTGAACGAGCAGTACTTC. Translation gives CASSTAFVNEQYF.

The V call is TRBV6-5, the J call TRBJ1-6; maybe TRBD1 (6 bases). Per the germline V gene, CDR1 is MNHEY and CDR2 is SVGAGI. There are 13 residues in the CDR3. V lost 7 bases, J lost 9 bases, and 13 bases lay in between. Here the CDR3 DNA reads TGTGCCAGCACCAGAAACAGGGTTTCACCCCTCCACTTT. Encoded protein: CASTRNRVSPLHF.

This chain links TRBV10-3 with TRBJ1-1; D is undetermined. V was cut by 2 bases and J by 4 bases, with 5 bases left in between. The germline CDR1 and CDR2 sequences are ENHRY and SYGVKD. This CDR3 region has 12 residues. The CDR3, as DNA: TGTGCCATCAGTGAGACAGTCACTGAAGCTTTCTTT. Amino acid sequence: CAISETVTEAFF.

The chain is built from TRBV4-1 and TRBJ1-3, with 8 positions matching TRBD1. Germline CDR1 and CDR2: MGHRA and YSYEKL. The CDR3 sequence is 14 residues long. J was trimmed by 6 bases and V by 1 base; bases with no gene match: 2. In DNA form, the CDR3 reads TGCGCCAGCAGCCAAGGACAGGGGACAAACACCATATATTTT. Protein product: CASSQGQGTNTIYF.

The V gene is TRBV19, the J gene TRBJ2-1, with D tentatively TRBD1 or TRBD2 (6 bases each). Trimming pared 3 bases from V and 5 bases from J, leaving 11 bases between. Germline loops: CDR1 LNHDA, CDR2 SQIVND (reference sequence). The CDR3 length is 14 residues. The DNA of the CDR3 is TGTGCCAGTAGTATTGGGGGGCCGGACAATGAGCAGTTCTTC. As protein: CASSIGGPDNEQFF.

The CDR3 loop is CASSPAWELFF. The CDR3 DNA sequence: TGTGCCAGCAGTCCCGCATGGGAGCTGTTTTTT. The chain joins TRBV2 to TRBJ2-2, with D hard to call. Trimming took off 5 bases at V and 9 bases at J, with 7 bases between the two ends. CDR3 size: 11 residues. Germline CDR1 SNHLY, CDR2 FYNNEI.

To note about this clone: One end of the junction fails to match germline, which may point to a read error. The chain employs TRBV6-2 or TRBV6-3 and TRBJ1-2; no reliable D call. Germline lookup yields CDR1 MNHEY and CDR2 SVGEGT. This CDR3 contains 11 residues. CDR3 residues: CASSYPTGSDF. CDR3 DNA sequence: TGTGCCAGCAGTTACCCAACGGGGAGCGACTTC.

The gene calls are TRBV2 and TRBJ1-2; a weak D match, TRBD1 (6 bases). The V gene lost 6 bases and the J gene lost 3 bases, with 14 bases spanning the gap. There are 14 residues in the CDR3. Germline lookup yields CDR1 SNHLY and CDR2 FYNNEI. CDR3 coding DNA: TGTGCCAGCAGCCAGGGGCGGGGTGACTATGGCTACACCTTC. Its protein is CASSQGRGDYGYTF.

CDR3 in amino acids: CASSWGQAGYTF. CDR3 coding DNA: TGTGCCAGCAGCTGGGGACAGGCTGGCTACACCTTC. The chain joins TRBV5-6 to TRBJ1-2, with 8 nucleotides matching TRBD1. The CDR3 runs 12 residues. Trimming removed 3 bases from V and 7 bases from J; junction bases left unmatched: 2. Germline loops: CDR1 SGHDT, CDR2 YYEEEE.

The genes are TRBV7-8 and TRBJ2-2; TRBD1 agrees at 9 bases. The CDR3 totals 17 residues. Germline V gene sequence: CDR1 SGHVS, CDR2 FQNEAQ. After removal of 2 bases from V and 4 bases from J, the junction contained 8 bases not matched to a gene. CDR3 loop: CASSLYPGTGSTGELFF. DNA of the CDR3: TGTGCCAGCAGCTTATACCCCGGGACAGGGAGCACCGGGGAGCTGTTTTTT.

CDR3 in DNA: TGCGCCAGCAGCCTGTTGGGCAGAGATACGCAGTATTTT. Protein: CASSLLGRDTQYF. The chain joins TRBV5-1 to TRBJ2-3; D unclear. Per the germline V gene, CDR1 is SGHRS and CDR2 is YFSETQ. V was cut by 4 bases and J by 5 bases, with 11 bases left in between. The CDR3 has 13 residues.

This rearrangement joins TRBV5-1 to TRBJ2-7, with D perhaps assigned TRBD1 or TRBD2 (5 bases each). Germline CDR1 is SGHRS and CDR2 is YFSETQ. V was cut by 4 bases and J by 2 bases, with 13 bases left in between. CDR3 length: 14 amino acids. CDR3: CASSRGAETYEQYF. As DNA, the CDR3 is TGCGCCAGCAGCCGAGGGGCGGAAACCTACGAGCAGTACTTC.

Only one count was recorded for this clone. The chain couples TRBV7-2 to TRBJ1-2; D remains ambiguous. This CDR3 has 14 amino acids. Germline CDR1 is SGHTA and CDR2 is FQGNSA. The V gene lost 5 bases and the J gene lost 4 bases, with 14 bases spanning the gap. CDR3 nucleotides: TGTGCCAGCAGCACCAGCTTCGGGAGCTATGGCTACACCTTC. This codes for CASSTSFGSYGYTF.

The table lists this clone with a few counts. The chain has TRBV3-1 (or the pseudogene TRBV3-2) and TRBJ2-7; TRBD1 might be the D (6 bases). The V end was cut by 1 base, the J end by 5 bases, with 18 bases between. The germline CDR1 and CDR2 sequences are LGHDT and YNNKEL (reference sequence). There are 16 residues in the CDR3. CDR3 in DNA: TGTGCCAGCAGCCAAGTTGACAGGCCTCAAGGCCACGAGCAGTACTTC. Amino acids: CASSQVDRPQGHEQYF.

The rearrangement joins TRBV11-2 to TRBJ2-5; 9 bases are a match to TRBD2. The CDR3 covers 15 residues. The ends lost 3 bases at V and 4 bases at J; junction bases unmatched: 6. Germline V gene sequence: CDR1 SGHAT, CDR2 FQNNGV. CDR3 sequence reads: CASSLRGGRLETQYF. CDR3 bases: TGTGCCAGCAGCTTGCGGGGGGGCCGTTTAGAGACCCAGTACTTC.

J is TRBJ2-3 and V is TRBV5-4; 7 bases agree with TRBD1. The CDR3 spans 14 residues. Germline assignment: CDR1 SGHNT and CDR2 YYREEE (reference sequence). V gave up 0 bases and J gave up 6 bases; unmatched junction bases: 4. Here the CDR3 reads CASSLGQGFDTQYF. The CDR3 DNA is TGTGCCAGCAGCTTGGGACAGGGATTCGATACGCAGTATTTT.

This clone has only one observation. The J gene is TRBJ1-1, the V gene TRBV18, with a tentative D call TRBD1 (5 bases). V shed 1 base and J shed 9 bases, with 12 bases lying between them. The CDR3 is 13 amino acids. Germline CDR1 is KGHSH and CDR2 is LQKENI. For the CDR3, the DNA is TGTGCCAGCTCACCACGAGGGGAAGTCAAAGCTTTCTTT. Its protein is CASSPRGEVKAFF. The whole variable domain, filled in from reference TRBV18 and TRBJ1-1, reads NAGVMQNPRHLVRRRGQEARLRCSPMKGHSHVYWYRQLPEEGLKFMVYLQKENIIDESGMPKERFSAEFPKEGPSILRIQQVVRGDSAAYFCASSPRGEVKAFFGQGTRLTVV.

V is TRBV5-1 and J is TRBJ2-5, with TRBD1 identical over 9 bases. V was pared by 0 bases and J by 5 bases, with 8 bases of the junction left unmatched. Germline lookup yields CDR1 SGHRS and CDR2 YFSETQ. The CDR3 covers 16 residues. CDR3 nucleotides: TGCGCCAGCAGCTTGGAGGGGACAGGGAAGTTTGAGACCCAGTACTTC. Amino acids: CASSLEGTGKFETQYF.

This clone has just one count. This rearrangement joins TRBV6-6 to TRBJ2-1; 9 nucleotides match TRBD1. CDR1 MNHNY and CDR2 SVGAGI come from the germline V gene (reference sequence). V shed 5 bases and J 3 bases; nucleotides not matched to a gene: 11. There are 17 residues in the CDR3. In nucleotides, the CDR3 is TGTGCCAGCAGTCCTAACTCCGCGGGACAGGGCTACAATGAGCAGTTCTTC. Translating it yields CASSPNSAGQGYNEQFF.

The chain couples TRBV30 to TRBJ1-4; perhaps TRBD1 as D (6 bases). V was shortened by 4 bases and J by 7 bases, with 13 bases between the two germline ends. This CDR3 has 13 residues. Looked up from germline, CDR1 is GTSNPN and CDR2 is SVGIG (reference sequence). This CDR3 reads CAWTAWGAEKLFF. The DNA for the CDR3 is TGTGCCTGGACCGCATGGGGGGCTGAAAAACTGTTTTTT.

CDR3 in amino acids: CASSPQPFIWTQYF. DNA for the CDR3: TGTGCCAGCTCTCCTCAACCCTTCATTTGGACCCAGTACTTC. V usage is TRBV27 and J usage is TRBJ2-5; no reliable D call. The CDR3 is 14 amino acids. Trimming took 8 bases from V and 7 from J, leaving 20 bases between them. Germline values: CDR1 MNHEY, CDR2 SMNVEV (reference sequence).